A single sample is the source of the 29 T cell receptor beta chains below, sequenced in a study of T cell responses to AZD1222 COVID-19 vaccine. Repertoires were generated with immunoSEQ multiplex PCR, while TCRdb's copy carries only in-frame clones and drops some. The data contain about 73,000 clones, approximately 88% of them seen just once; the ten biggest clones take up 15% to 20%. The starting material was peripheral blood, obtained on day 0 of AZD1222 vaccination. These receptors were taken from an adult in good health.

CDR3 DNA: TGTGCCAGCTCCCGGACAGGCTCGTACTATGAGCAGTTCTTC. Protein product: CASSRTGSYYEQFF. The chain combines TRBV18 with TRBJ2-1; TRBD1 aligns across 7 bases. The CDR3 extends over 14 amino acids. The germline V gene has CDR1 KGHSH and CDR2 LQKENI. Losses at the gene ends were 6 bases for V and 8 bases for J; bases not matched to a gene: 10. The full variable domain, completed using reference TRBV18 and TRBJ2-1, is NAGVMQNPRHLVRRRGQEARLRCSPMKGHSHVYWYRQLPEEGLKFMVYLQKENIIDESGMPKERFSAEFPKEGPSILRIQQVVRGDSAAYFCASSRTGSYYEQFFGPGTRLTVL.

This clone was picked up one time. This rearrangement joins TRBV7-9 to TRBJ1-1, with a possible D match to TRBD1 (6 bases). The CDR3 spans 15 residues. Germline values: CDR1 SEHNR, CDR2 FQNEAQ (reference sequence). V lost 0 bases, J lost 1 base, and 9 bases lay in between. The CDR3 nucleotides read TGTGCCAGCAGCTTAGCTTCACAGGGGAACACTGAAGCTTTCTTT. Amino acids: CASSLASQGNTEAFF.

The CDR3 DNA sequence: TGTGCCAGCAGCCGGGGGAGTGGGACAGGAATTTACAATGAGCAGTTCTTC. It encodes CASSRGSGTGIYNEQFF. V is TRBV11-3 and J is TRBJ2-1, with 8 bases fitting TRBD1. J gave up 4 bases and V 5 bases, and 13 bases lay outside the gene matches. The CDR3 loop spans 17 amino acids. CDR1 and CDR2 (germline): SGHNT, YENEEA.

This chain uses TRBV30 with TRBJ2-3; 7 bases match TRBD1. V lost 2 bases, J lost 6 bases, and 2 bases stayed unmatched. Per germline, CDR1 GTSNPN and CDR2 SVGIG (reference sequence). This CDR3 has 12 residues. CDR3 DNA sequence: TGTGCCTGGAGTTCGACAGGGGATACGCAGTATTTT. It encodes CAWSSTGDTQYF.

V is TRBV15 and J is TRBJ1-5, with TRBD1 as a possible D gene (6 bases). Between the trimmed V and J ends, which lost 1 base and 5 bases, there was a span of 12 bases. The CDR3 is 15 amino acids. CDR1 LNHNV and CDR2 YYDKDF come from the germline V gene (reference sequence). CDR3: CATSRVSRGDQPQHF. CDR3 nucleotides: TGTGCCACCAGCAGAGTTTCCAGGGGCGATCAGCCCCAGCATTTT.

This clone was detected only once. The CDR3 is CASRPRGTEHYEQYF. In nucleotides, the CDR3 is TGTGCCAGCAGACCCCGGGGGACGGAACATTACGAGCAGTACTTC. The chain carries TRBV2 and TRBJ2-7, with a tentative D call TRBD2 (6 bases). Germline CDR1 SNHLY, CDR2 FYNNEI. The V end lost 6 bases, the J end lost 4 bases, and 19 bases lay between the germline ends. The CDR3 contains 15 residues.

CDR3 bases: TGTGCCAGCAGCTTAGCCCACGGGACTCCTAATTCACCCCTCCACTTT. It codes for CASSLAHGTPNSPLHF. The chain couples TRBV11-2 to TRBJ1-6; perhaps TRBD1 as D (5 bases). V lost 1 base, J lost 6 bases, and 13 bases lay in between. This CDR3 has 16 amino acids. CDR1 and CDR2 from the germline V gene are SGHAT and FQNNGV.

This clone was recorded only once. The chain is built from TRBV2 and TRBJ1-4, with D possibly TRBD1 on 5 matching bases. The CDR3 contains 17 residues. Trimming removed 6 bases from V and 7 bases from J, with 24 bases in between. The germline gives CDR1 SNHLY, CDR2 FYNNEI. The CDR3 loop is CASRGGRVTGRSEKLFF. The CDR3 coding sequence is TGTGCCAGCAGGGGGGGGAGGGTAACAGGTCGAAGTGAAAAACTGTTTTTT.

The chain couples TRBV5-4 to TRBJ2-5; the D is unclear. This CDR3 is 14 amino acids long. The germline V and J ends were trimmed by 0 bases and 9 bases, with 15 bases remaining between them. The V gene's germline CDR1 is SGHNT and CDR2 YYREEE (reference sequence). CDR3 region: CASSLDAQTQAQYF. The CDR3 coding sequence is TGTGCCAGCAGCTTGGACGCCCAGACTCAGGCCCAGTACTTC.

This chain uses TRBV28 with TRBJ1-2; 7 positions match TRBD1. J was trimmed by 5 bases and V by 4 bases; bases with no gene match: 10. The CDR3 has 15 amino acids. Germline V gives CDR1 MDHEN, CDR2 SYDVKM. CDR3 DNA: TGTGCCAGCAGTTCAAGAAGACAGGGCGATTATGGCTACACCTTC. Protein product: CASSSRRQGDYGYTF.

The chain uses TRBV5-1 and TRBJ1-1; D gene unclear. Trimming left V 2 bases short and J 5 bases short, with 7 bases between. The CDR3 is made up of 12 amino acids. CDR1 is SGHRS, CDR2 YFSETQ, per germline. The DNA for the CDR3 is TGCGCCAGCAGCTTACCGGAGACTGAAGCTTTCTTT. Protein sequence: CASSLPETEAFF.

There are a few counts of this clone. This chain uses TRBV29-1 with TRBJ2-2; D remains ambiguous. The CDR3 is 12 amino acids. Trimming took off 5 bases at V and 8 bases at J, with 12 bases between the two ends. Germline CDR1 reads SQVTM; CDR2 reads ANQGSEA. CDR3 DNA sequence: TGCAGCGTTCTACACGAAGGGGGGGAGCTGTTTTTT. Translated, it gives CSVLHEGGELFF.

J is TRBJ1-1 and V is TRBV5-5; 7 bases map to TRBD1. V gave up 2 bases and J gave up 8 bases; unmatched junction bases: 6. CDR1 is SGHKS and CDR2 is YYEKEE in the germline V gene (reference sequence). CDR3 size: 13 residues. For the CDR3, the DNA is TGTGCCAGCAGCTTCAGGGGGACGAAAGAAGCTTTCTTT. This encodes CASSFRGTKEAFF.

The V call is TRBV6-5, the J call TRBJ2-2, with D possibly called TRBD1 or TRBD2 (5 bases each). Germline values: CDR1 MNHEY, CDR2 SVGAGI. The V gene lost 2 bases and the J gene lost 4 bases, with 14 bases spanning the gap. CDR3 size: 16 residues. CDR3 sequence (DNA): TGTGCCAGCAGTTACGTGAGGGGTCGAGGCACCGGGGAGCTGTTTTTT. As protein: CASSYVRGRGTGELFF.

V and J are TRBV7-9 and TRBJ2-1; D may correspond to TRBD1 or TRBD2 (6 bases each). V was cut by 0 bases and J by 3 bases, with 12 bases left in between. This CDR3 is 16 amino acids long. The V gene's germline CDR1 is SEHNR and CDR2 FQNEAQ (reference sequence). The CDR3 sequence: CASSLASGALYNEQFF. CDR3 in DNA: TGTGCCAGCAGCTTAGCATCGGGGGCTCTCTACAATGAGCAGTTCTTC.

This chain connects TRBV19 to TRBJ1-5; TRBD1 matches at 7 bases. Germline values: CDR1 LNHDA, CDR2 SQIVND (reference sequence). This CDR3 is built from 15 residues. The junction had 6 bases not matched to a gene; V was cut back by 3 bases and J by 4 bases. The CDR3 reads CASSIGTASNQPQHF. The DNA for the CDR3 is TGTGCCAGTAGTATCGGGACAGCCTCAAATCAGCCCCAGCATTTT.

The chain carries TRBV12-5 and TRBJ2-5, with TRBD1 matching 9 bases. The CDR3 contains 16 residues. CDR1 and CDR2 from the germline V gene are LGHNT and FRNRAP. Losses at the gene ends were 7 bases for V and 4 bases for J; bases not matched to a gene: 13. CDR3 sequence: CASAGTGKGGGETQYF. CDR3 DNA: TGTGCTAGTGCCGGGACAGGGAAAGGTGGAGGAGAGACCCAGTACTTC.

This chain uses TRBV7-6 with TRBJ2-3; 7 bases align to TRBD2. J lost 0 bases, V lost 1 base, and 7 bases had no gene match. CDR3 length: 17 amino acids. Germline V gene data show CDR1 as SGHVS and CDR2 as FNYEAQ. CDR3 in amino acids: CASSLGSSGVSTDTQYF. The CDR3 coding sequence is TGTGCCAGCAGCTTAGGGTCCAGCGGGGTAAGCACAGATACGCAGTATTTT.

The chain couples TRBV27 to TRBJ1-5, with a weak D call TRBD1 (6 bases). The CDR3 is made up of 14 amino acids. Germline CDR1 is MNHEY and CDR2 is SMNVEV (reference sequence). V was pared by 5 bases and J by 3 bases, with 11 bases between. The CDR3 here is CASSGAGVNQPQHF. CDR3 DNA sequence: TGTGCCAGCAGTGGGGCAGGGGTCAATCAGCCCCAGCATTTT.

The CDR3 DNA is TGCGCCAGCAGCACTACAGGGAAATGGGACACTGAAGCTTTCTTT. It yields the protein CASSTTGKWDTEAFF. The rearrangement joins TRBV5-1 to TRBJ1-1, with D possibly matching TRBD1 (6 bases). The CDR3 extends over 15 amino acids. V was shortened by 4 bases and J by 3 bases, with 16 bases between the two germline ends. Germline-derived CDR1 and CDR2 are SGHRS and YFSETQ. Full variable domain (remainder filled in from reference TRBV5-1 and TRBJ1-1): KAGVTQTPRYLIKTRGQQVTLSCSPISGHRSVSWYQQTPGQGLQFLFEYFSETQRNKGNFPGRFSGRQFSNSRSEMNVSTLELGDSALYLCASSTTGKWDTEAFFGQGTRLTVV.

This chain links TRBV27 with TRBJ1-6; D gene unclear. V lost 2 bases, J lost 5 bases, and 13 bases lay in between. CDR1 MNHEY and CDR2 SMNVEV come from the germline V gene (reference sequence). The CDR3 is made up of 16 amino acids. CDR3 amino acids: CASSLGPGSHNSPLHF. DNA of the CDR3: TGTGCCAGCAGTTTAGGGCCGGGCTCACATAATTCACCCCTCCACTTT.

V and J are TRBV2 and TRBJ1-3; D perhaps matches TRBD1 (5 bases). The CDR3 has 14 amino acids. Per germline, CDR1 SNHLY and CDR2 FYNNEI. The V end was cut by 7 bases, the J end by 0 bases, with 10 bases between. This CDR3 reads CASMGQNSGNTIYF. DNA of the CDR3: TGTGCCAGCATGGGGCAGAACTCTGGAAACACCATATATTTT.

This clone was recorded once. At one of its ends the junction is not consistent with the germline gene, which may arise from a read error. CDR3 sequence: CASSLGVVSYGQYF. CDR3 DNA: TGTGCCAGCAGCTTAGGTGTAGTATCCTACGGGCAGTACTTC. This chain uses TRBV7-9 with TRBJ2-7; D not certain. The CDR3 has 14 amino acids. Germline V gene sequence: CDR1 SEHNR, CDR2 FQNEAQ (reference sequence). Full variable domain (rest looked up from reference TRBV7-9 and TRBJ2-7): DTGVSQNPRHKITKRGQNVTFRCDPISEHNRLYWYRQTLGQGPEFLTYFQNEAQLEKSRLLSDRFSAERPKGSFSTLEIQRTEQGDSAMYLCASSLGVVSYGQYFGPGTRLTVT.

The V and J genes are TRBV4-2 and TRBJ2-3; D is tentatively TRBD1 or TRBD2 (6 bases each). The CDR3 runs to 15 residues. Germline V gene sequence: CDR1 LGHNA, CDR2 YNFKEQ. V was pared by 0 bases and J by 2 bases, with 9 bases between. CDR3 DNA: TGTGCCAGCAGCCAAGAAGGGGGGCCCACAGATACGCAGTATTTT. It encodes CASSQEGGPTDTQYF.

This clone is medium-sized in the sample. The CDR3 DNA sequence: TGCGCCAGCAGTGAGCCGAAGGGAAGCTCCTATAATTCACCCCTCCACTTT. Residues: CASSEPKGSSYNSPLHF. The gene calls are TRBV10-2 and TRBJ1-6; D remains ambiguous. Germline values: CDR1 WSHSY, CDR2 SAAADI. This CDR3 has 17 amino acids. Trimming took 2 bases from V and 0 from J, leaving 11 bases between them.

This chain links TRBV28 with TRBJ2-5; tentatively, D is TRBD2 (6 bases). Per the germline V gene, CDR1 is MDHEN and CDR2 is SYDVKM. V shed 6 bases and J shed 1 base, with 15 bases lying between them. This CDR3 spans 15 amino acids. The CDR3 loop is CASRQPGTAQETQYF. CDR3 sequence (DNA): TGTGCCAGCAGGCAACCCGGGACTGCCCAAGAGACCCAGTACTTC. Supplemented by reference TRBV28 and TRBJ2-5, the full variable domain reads DVKVTQSSRYLVKRTGEKVFLECVQDMDHENMFWYRQDPGLGLRLIYFSYDVKMKEKGDIPEGYSVSREKKERFSLILESASTNQTSMYLCASRQPGTAQETQYFGPGTRLLVL.

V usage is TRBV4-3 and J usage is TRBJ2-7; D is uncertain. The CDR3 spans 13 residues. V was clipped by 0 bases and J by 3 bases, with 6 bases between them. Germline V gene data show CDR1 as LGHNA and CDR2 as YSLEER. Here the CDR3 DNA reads TGCGCCAGCAGCCAAGATCGCGGCTACGAGCAGTACTTC. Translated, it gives CASSQDRGYEQYF.

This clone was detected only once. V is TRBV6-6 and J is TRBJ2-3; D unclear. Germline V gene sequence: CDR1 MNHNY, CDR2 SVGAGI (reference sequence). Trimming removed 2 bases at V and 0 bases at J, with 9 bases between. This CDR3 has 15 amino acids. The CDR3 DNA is TGTGCCAGCAGTTACGACTCGGATAGCACAGATACGCAGTATTTT. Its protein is CASSYDSDSTDTQYF.

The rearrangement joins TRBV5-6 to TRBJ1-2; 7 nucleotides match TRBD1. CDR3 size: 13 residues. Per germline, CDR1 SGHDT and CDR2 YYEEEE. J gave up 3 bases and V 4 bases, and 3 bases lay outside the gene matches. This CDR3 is CASSLGQDYGYTF. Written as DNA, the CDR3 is TGTGCCAGCAGCCTTGGACAGGACTATGGCTACACCTTC. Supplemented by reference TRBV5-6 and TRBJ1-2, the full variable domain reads DAGVTQSPTHLIKTRGQQVTLRCSPKSGHDTVSWYQQALGQGPQFIFQYYEEEERQRGNFPDRFSGHQFPNYSSELNVNALLLGDSALYLCASSLGQDYGYTFGSGTRLTVV.